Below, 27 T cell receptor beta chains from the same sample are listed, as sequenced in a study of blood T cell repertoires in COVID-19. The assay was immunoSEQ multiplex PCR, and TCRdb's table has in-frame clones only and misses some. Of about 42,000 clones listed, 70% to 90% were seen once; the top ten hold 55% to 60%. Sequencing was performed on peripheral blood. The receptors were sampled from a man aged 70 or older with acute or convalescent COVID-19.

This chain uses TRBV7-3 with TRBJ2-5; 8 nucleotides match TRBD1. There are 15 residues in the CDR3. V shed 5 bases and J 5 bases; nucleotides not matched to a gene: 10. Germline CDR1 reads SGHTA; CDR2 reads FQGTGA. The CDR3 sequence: CASSEQGARWETQYF. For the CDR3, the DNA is TGTGCCAGCAGCGAGCAGGGGGCGAGATGGGAGACCCAGTACTTC.

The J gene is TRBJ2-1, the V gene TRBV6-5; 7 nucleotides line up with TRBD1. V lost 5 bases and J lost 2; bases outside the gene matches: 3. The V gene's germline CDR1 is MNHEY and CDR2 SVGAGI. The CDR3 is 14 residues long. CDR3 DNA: TGTGCCAGCAGTCCCGGGACAGCCTACAATGAGCAGTTCTTC. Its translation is CASSPGTAYNEQFF.

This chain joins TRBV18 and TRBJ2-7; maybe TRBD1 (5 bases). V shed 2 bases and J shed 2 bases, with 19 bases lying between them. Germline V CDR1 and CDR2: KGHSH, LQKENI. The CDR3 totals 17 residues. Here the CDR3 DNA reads TGTGCCAGCTCACCAGATACTTTCACAGGCATTACCTACGAGCAGTACTTC. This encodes CASSPDTFTGITYEQYF. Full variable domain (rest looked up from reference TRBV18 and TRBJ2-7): NAGVMQNPRHLVRRRGQEARLRCSPMKGHSHVYWYRQLPEEGLKFMVYLQKENIIDESGMPKERFSAEFPKEGPSILRIQQVVRGDSAAYFCASSPDTFTGITYEQYFGPGTRLTVT.

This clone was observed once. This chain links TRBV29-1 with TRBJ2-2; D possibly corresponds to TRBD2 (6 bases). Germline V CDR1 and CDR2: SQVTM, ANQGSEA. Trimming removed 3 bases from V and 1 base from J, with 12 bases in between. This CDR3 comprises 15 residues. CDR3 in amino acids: CSVEGRTQNTGELFF. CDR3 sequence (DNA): TGCAGCGTTGAGGGGAGGACTCAGAACACCGGGGAGCTGTTTTTT.

CDR3 DNA sequence: TGCGCCAGCAGCCAAGATACAGGGTCCTACGAGCAGTACTTC. Amino acid sequence: CASSQDTGSYEQYF. V usage is TRBV4-3 and J usage is TRBJ2-7, with a tentative D call TRBD1 (6 bases). Trimming stripped 0 bases from V and 1 base from J, with 7 bases between. CDR1 and CDR2 (germline): LGHNA, YSLEER. The CDR3 totals 14 residues.

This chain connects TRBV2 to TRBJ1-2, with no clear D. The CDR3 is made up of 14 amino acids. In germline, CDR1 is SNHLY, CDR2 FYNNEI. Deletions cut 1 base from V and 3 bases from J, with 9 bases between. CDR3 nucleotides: TGTGCCAGCAGTGAAGTGCAGCGGTACTATGGCTACACCTTC. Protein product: CASSEVQRYYGYTF.

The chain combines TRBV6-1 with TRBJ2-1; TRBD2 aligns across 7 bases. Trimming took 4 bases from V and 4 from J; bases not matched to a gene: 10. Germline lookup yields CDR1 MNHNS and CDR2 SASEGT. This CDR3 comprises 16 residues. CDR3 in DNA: TGTGCCAGCAGTGGACCACCGGGGGGAAGATACAATGAGCAGTTCTTC. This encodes CASSGPPGGRYNEQFF.

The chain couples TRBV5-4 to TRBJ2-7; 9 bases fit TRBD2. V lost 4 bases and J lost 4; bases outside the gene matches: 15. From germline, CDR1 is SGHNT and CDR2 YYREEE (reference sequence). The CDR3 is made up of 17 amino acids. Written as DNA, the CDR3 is TGTGCCAGCAGCCCGCCCAAGCTAGCGGGATCTATATACGAGCAGTACTTC. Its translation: CASSPPKLAGSIYEQYF.

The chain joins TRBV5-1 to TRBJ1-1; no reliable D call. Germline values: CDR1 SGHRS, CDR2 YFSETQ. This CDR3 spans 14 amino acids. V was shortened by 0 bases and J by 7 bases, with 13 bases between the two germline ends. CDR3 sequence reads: CASSLDTGNNEAFF. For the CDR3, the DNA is TGCGCCAGCAGCTTGGATACGGGAAATAATGAAGCTTTCTTT.

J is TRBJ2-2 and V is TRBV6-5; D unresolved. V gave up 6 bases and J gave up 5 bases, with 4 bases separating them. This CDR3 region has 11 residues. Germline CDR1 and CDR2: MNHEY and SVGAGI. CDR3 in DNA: TGTGCCAGCAGGTCAACCGGGGAGCTGTTTTTT. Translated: CASRSTGELFF.

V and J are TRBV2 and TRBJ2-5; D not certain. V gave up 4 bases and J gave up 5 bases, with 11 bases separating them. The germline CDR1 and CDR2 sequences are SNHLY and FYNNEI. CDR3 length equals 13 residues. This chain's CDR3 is CASSGSGFETQYF. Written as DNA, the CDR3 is TGTGCCAGCAGTGGCTCAGGATTTGAGACCCAGTACTTC.

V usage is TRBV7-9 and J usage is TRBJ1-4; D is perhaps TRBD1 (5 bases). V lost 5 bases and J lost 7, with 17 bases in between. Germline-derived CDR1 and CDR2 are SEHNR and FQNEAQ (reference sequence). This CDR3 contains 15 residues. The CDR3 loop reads CASSPSGGGGEKLFF. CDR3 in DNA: TGTGCCAGCAGCCCCTCCGGCGGGGGTGGTGAAAAACTGTTTTTT. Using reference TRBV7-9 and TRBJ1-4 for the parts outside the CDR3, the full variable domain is DTGVSQNPRHKITKRGQNVTFRCDPISEHNRLYWYRQTLGQGPEFLTYFQNEAQLEKSRLLSDRFSAERPKGSFSTLEIQRTEQGDSAMYLCASSPSGGGGEKLFFGSGTQLSVL.

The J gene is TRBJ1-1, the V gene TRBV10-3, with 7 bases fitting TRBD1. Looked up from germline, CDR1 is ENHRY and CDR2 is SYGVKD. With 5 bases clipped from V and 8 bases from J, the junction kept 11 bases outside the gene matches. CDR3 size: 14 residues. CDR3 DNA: TGTGCCATCAGTTCTACACTAGGACAGGTAGAAGCTTTCTTT. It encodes CAISSTLGQVEAFF.

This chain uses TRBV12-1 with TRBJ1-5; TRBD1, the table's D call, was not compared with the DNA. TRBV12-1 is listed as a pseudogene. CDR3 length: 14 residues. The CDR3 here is CASSFKTGGKPQHF. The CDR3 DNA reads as TGTGCCAGCAGCTTCAAGACAGGGGGGAAGCCCCAGCATTTT.

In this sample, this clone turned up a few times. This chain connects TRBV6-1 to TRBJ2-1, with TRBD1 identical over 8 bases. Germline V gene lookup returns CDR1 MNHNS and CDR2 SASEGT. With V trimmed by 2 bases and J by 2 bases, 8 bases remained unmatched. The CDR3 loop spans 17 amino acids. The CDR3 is CASSEPLQGVTYNEQFF. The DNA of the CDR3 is TGTGCCAGCAGTGAACCGCTACAGGGGGTTACCTACAATGAGCAGTTCTTC.

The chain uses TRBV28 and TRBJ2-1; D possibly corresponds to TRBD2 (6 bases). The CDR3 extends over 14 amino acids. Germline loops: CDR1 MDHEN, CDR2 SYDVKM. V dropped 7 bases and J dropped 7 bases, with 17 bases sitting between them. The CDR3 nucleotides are TGTGCCAGCAATCCGAGCGGGCCCTGGAATGAGCAGTTCTTC. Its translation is CASNPSGPWNEQFF. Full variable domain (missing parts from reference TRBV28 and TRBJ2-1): DVKVTQSSRYLVKRTGEKVFLECVQDMDHENMFWYRQDPGLGLRLIYFSYDVKMKEKGDIPEGYSVSREKKERFSLILESASTNQTSMYLCASNPSGPWNEQFFGPGTRLTVL.

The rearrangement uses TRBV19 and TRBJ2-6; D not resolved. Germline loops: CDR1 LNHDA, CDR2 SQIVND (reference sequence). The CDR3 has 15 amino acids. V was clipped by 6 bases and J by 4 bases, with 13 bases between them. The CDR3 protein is CASRTPVSGANVLTF. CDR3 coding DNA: TGTGCCAGTAGGACTCCTGTTTCGGGGGCCAACGTCCTGACTTTC.

The CDR3 sequence: CASRTFRSVYGYTF. The CDR3 DNA is TGTGCCTCCAGGACTTTTCGGAGCGTCTATGGCTACACCTTC. V is TRBV30 and J is TRBJ1-2; D unresolved. The V gene's germline CDR1 is GTSNPN and CDR2 SVGIG (reference sequence). Deletions cut 7 bases from V and 4 bases from J, with 19 bases between. CDR3 length: 14 residues.

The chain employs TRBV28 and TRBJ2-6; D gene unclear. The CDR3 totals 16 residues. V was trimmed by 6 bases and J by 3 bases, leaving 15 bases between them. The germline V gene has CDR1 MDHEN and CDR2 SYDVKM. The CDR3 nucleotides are TGTGCCAGCAGCCAATACAATTCGTATGGGGCCAACGTCCTGACTTTC. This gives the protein CASSQYNSYGANVLTF.

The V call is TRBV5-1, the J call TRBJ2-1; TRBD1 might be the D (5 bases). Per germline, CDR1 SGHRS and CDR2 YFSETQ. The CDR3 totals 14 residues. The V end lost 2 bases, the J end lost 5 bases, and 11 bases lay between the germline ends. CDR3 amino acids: CASSFNRQNNEQFF. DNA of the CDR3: TGCGCCAGCAGCTTCAACCGACAGAACAATGAGCAGTTCTTC.

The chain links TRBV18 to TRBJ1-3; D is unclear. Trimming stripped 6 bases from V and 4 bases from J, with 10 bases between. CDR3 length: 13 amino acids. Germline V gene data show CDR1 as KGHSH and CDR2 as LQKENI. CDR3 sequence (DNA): TGTGCCAGCTCGAGGGCAAGAGGAAACACCATATATTTT. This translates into CASSRARGNTIYF. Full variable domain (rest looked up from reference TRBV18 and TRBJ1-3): NAGVMQNPRHLVRRRGQEARLRCSPMKGHSHVYWYRQLPEEGLKFMVYLQKENIIDESGMPKERFSAEFPKEGPSILRIQQVVRGDSAAYFCASSRARGNTIYFGEGSWLTVV.

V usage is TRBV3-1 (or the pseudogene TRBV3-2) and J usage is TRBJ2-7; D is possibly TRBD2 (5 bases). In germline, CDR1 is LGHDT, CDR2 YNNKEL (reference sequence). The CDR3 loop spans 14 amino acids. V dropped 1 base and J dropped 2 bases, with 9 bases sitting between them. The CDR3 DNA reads TGTGCCAGCAGCCAAGGGCGAGGGACCTACGAGCAGTACTTC. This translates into CASSQGRGTYEQYF.

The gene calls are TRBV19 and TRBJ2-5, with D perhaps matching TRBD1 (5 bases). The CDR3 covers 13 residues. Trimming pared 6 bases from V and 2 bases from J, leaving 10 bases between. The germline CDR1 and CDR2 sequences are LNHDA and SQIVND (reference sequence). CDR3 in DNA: TGTGCCAGTAGGGAAGACAGACAAGAGACCCAGTACTTC. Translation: CASREDRQETQYF.

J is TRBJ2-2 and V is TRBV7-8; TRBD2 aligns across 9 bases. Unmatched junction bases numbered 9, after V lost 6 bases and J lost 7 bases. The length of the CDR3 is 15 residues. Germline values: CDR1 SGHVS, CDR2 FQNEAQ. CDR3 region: CASRRGGAVNGELFF. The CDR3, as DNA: TGTGCCAGCAGACGCGGGGGGGCGGTTAACGGGGAGCTGTTTTTT. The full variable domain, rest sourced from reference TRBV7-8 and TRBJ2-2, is GAGVSQSPRYKVAKRGQDVALRCDPISGHVSLFWYQQALGQGPEFLTYFQNEAQLDKSGLPSDRFFAERPEGSVSTLKIQRTQQEDSAVYLCASRRGGAVNGELFFGEGSRLTVL.

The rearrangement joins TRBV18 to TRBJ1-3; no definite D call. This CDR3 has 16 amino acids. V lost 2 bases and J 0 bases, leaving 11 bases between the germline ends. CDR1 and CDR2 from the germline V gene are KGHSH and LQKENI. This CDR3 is CASSPSPGFSGNTIYF. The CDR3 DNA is TGTGCCAGCTCACCATCCCCAGGTTTCTCTGGAAACACCATATATTTT.

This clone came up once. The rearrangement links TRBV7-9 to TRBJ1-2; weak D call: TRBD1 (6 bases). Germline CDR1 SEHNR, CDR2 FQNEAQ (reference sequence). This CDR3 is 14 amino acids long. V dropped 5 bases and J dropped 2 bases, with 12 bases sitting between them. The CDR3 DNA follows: TGTGCCAGCAGCACAGGGACCCTGAACTATGGCTACACCTTC. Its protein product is CASSTGTLNYGYTF.

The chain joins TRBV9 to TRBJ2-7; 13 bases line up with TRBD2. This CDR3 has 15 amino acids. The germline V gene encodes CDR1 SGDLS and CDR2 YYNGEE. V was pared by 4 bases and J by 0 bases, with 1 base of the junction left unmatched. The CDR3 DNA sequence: TGTGCCAGCAGCAGGACTAGCGGGAGCTCCTACGAGCAGTACTTC. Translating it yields CASSRTSGSSYEQYF.